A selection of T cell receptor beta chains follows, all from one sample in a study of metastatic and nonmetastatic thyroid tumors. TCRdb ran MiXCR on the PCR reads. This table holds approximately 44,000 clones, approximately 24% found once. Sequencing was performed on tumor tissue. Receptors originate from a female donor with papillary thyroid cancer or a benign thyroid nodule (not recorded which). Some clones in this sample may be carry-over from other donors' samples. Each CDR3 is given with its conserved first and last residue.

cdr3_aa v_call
CASSSLAGQETQYF TRBV13
CASSLRQGAVTEAFF TRBV11-1
CASSFYSGWAHEQYF TRBV28
CASTSRQRYTGELFF TRBV6-1
CASSYRAGVADTQYF TRBV28
CSARATGGNTEAFF TRBV20-1
CASSIQGNGYTF TRBV2
CASSLHTGNTEAFF TRBV7-2
CASSVGDSYEQYF TRBV5-4
CASSLVTGGLNEQYF TRBV5-1
CATSDCLTSGRGEQYF TRBV24-1
CSVKLGGRQETQYF TRBV29-1
CASSWTGAETQYF TRBV7-6
CASSLRQGPTEAFF TRBV5-8
CASRGVGIGYTF TRBV6-2/TRBV6-3
CASSDEAGGPTDTQYF TRBV6-4
CASSHQKAGAYNEKLFF TRBV28
CAWGGQGNQPQHF TRBV30
CSVRTSGSYEQYF TRBV29-1
CASSQAGTGAFSYEQYF TRBV14
CASSFTRGDTQYF TRBV5-1
CASSSRTGFYEQYF TRBV7-2
CASSLASLNTEAFF TRBV7-6